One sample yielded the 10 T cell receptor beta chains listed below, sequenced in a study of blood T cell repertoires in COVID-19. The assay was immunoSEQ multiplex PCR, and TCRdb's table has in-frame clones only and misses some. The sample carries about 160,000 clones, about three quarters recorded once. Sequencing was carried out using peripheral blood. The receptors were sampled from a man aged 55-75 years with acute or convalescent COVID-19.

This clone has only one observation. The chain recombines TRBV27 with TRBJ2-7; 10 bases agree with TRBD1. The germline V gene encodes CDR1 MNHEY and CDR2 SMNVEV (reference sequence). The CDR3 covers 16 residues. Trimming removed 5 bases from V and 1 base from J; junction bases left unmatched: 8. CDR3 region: CASSPRTGGMSYEQYF. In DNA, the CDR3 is TGTGCCAGCAGTCCCCGGACAGGGGGTATGTCCTACGAGCAGTACTTC.

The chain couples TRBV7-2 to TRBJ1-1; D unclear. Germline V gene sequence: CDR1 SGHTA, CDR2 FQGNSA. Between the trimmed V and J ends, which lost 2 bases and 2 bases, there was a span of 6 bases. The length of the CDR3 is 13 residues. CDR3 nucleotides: TGTGCCAGCAGCTTAAACAGCAACACTGAAGCTTTCTTT. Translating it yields CASSLNSNTEAFF.

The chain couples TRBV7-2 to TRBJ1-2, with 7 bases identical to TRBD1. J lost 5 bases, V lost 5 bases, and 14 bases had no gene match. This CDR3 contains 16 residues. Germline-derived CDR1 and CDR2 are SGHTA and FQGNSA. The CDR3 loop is CASSTWTGTALYGYTF. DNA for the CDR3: TGTGCCAGCAGCACCTGGACAGGAACTGCACTTTATGGCTACACCTTC.

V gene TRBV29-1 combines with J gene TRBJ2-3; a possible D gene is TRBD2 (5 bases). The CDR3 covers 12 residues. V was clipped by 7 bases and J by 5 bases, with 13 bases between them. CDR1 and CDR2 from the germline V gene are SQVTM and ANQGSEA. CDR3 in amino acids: CSAVPRGDTQYF. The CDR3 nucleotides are TGCAGCGCCGTTCCCCGGGGAGATACGCAGTATTTT.

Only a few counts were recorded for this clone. The CDR3 region has the DNA TGTGCCAGCAGCATGGCCGGGACTAGCGTAGATGAGCAGTTCTTC. Protein product: CASSMAGTSVDEQFF. The genes are TRBV7-3 and TRBJ2-1; the match to TRBD2 covers 10 bases. CDR1 SGHTA and CDR2 FQGTGA come from the germline V gene. There are 15 residues in the CDR3. V lost 5 bases to trimming and J lost 8 bases; unmatched junction nucleotides: 9. Full variable domain (remainder filled in from reference TRBV7-3 and TRBJ2-1): GAGVSQTPSNKVTEKGKYVELRCDPISGHTALYWYRQSLGQGPEFLIYFQGTGAADDSGLPNDRFFAVRPEGSVSTLKIQRTERGDSAVYLCASSMAGTSVDEQFFGPGTRLTVL.

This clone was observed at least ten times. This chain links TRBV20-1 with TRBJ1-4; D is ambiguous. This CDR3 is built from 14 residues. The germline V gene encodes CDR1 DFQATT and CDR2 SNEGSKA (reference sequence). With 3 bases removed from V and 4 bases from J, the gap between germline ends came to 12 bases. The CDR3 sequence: CSASVGQINEKLFF. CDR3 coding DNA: TGCAGTGCTAGTGTTGGGCAGATTAATGAAAAACTGTTTTTT.

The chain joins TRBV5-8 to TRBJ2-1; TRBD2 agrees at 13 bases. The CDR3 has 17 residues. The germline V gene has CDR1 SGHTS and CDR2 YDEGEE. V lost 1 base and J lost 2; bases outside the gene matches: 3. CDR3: CASSLTSGGAPYNEQFF. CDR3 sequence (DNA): TGTGCCAGCAGCTTGACTAGCGGGGGGGCCCCCTACAATGAGCAGTTCTTC.

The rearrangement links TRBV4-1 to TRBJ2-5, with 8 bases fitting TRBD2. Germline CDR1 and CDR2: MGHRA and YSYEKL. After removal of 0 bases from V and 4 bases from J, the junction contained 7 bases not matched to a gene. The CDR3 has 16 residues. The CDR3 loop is CASSQDRSGGGETQYF. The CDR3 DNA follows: TGCGCCAGCAGCCAAGATAGAAGCGGGGGAGGAGAGACCCAGTACTTC.

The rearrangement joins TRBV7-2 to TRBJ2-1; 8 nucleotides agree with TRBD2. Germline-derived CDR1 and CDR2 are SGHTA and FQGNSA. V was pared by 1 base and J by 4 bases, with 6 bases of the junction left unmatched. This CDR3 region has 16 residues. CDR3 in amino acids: CASSLGPGGVYNEQFF. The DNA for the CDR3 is TGTGCCAGCAGCTTAGGGCCCGGGGGGGTTTACAATGAGCAGTTCTTC.

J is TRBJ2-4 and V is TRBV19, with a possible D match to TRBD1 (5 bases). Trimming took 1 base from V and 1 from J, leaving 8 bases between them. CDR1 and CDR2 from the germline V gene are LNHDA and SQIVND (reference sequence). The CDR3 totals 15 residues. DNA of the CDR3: TGTGCCAGTAGTATAGTTGCAGGGGCCAAAAACATTCAGTACTTC. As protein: CASSIVAGAKNIQYF.